This entry concerns a single T cell receptor (beta chain). The data are from a study of blood T cell repertoires in COVID-19. Source study methods: For nucleated cells, counts were estimated from reference gene primer amplification. The data were produced by immunoSEQ multiplex PCR, yet TCRdb's version contains in-frame clones alone and is incomplete. The V and J calls and clone size come from that table; D and trimming were worked out from the DNA. The sample has approximately 440,000 clones, about 91% seen once. Germline V gene lookup returns CDR1 LNHDA and CDR2 SQIVND (reference sequence). There are 12 residues in the CDR3. V lost 10 bases, J lost 2 bases, and 11 bases lay in between. Enrolled during active infection, Seattle patients were then followed longitudinally.

The chain uses TRBV19 and TRBJ1-2, with no clear D. The sequence was obtained from a woman aged 45 to 65 with COVID-19, enrolled during active disease. The sample was peripheral blood. CDR3 protein: CATGGQNYGYTF. Written as DNA, the CDR3 is TGTGCCACCGGCGGGCAGAACTATGGCTACACCTTC.